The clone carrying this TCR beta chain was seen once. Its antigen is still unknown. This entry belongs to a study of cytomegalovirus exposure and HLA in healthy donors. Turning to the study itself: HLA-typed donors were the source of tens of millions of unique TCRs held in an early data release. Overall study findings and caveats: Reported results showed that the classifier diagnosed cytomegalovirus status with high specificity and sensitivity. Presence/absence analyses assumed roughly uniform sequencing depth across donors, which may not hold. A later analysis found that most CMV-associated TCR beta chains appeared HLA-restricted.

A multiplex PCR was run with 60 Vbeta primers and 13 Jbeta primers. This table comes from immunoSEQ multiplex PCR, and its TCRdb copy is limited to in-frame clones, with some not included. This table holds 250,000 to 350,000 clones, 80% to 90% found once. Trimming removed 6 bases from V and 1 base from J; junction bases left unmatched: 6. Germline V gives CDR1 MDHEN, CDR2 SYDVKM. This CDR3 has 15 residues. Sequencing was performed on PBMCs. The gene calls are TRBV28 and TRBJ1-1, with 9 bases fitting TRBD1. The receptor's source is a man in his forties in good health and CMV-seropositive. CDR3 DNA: TGTGCCAGCAGATCCTACAGGGGGCGGAACACTGAAGCTTTCTTT. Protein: CASRSYRGRNTEAFF.